This T cell receptor beta chain was identified in a study of CD8+ T cells in alopecia areata. Study overall: Patients in the treated group were given tofacitinib by mouth, 5 to 10 mg twice a day. Study-level results: Persistence in scalp and blood during tofacitinib was observed for many expanded lesional clones.

As to treatment: oral pan-JAK inhibitor, 5-10 mg twice daily. In the case of this clone: Its antigen is as yet unknown.

Extracted RNA was reverse transcribed into cDNA, the sequencing template. The protocol was immunoSEQ multiplex PCR, while the TCRdb copy is restricted to in-frame clones and leaves out a portion. The table includes approximately 300,000 clones, 58% detected once. CDR3 length equals 15 residues. The receptor was isolated from a human donor with alopecia areata. Here the sequenced sample was CD4+ T cells sorted from blood, taken at week 24, from a patient treated with tofacitinib. This chain joins TRBV21-1 and TRBJ2-3. TRBV21-1 corresponds to a pseudogene. The CDR3 DNA follows: TGTGCCAGCAGGGAAGAGTGGTTTGGTGCAGATACGCAGTATTTT. Translation gives CASREEWFGADTQYF.